The 29 T cell receptor beta chains presented below share a single source sample, sequenced in a study of blood T cell repertoires in COVID-19. Here immunoSEQ multiplex PCR was the method, and the copy in TCRdb shows in-frame clones only, minus some. The repertoire has about 130,000 clones, around 73% of them found once; the top ten carry approximately 11%. Sequencing was performed on peripheral blood. The receptors shown here come from a man aged 55 to 70 who had recovered from COVID-19.

The V gene is TRBV10-1, the J gene TRBJ2-1, with TRBD2 identical over 12 bases. The CDR3 covers 16 residues. The V gene's germline CDR1 is WNHNN and CDR2 SYGVQD (reference sequence). The V and J ends lost 6 bases and 4 bases, in that order; junction bases with no gene match: 7. This chain's CDR3 is CASRFLLAGGYNEQFF. The CDR3 nucleotides read TGCGCCAGCAGGTTCTTACTAGCGGGAGGTTACAATGAGCAGTTCTTC.

This clone turned up a few times. CDR3 coding DNA: TGCGCCAGCAGCCAAGGAGGTTTCGGCAGGGACGAGCAGTACTTC. It translates to CASSQGGFGRDEQYF. This chain joins TRBV4-3 and TRBJ2-7; D perhaps matches TRBD1 (5 bases). The CDR3 totals 15 residues. Trimming took off 1 base at V and 5 bases at J, with 15 bases between the two ends. Germline CDR1 reads LGHNA; CDR2 reads YSLEER.

The chain links TRBV28 to TRBJ2-1; 14 bases match TRBD2. The junction had 1 base not matched to a gene; V was cut back by 9 bases and J by 6 bases. Germline CDR1 reads MDHEN; CDR2 reads SYDVKM. The CDR3 runs to 13 residues. This CDR3 is CASGTSGSNEQFF. DNA for the CDR3: TGTGCCAGTGGGACTAGCGGGAGCAATGAGCAGTTCTTC.

The chain is built from TRBV24-1 and TRBJ1-2; D gene ambiguous. This CDR3 is built from 11 residues. Trimming pared 4 bases from V and 4 bases from J, leaving 3 bases between. Looked up from germline, CDR1 is KGHDR and CDR2 is SFDVKD. The CDR3 nucleotides are TGTGCCACCAGTGACGGCTATGGCTACACCTTC. Translated: CATSDGYGYTF.

V and J are TRBV5-5 and TRBJ1-4; 7 bases map to TRBD1. CDR1 is SGHKS, CDR2 YYEKEE, per germline (reference sequence). With V trimmed by 0 bases and J by 6 bases, 2 bases remained unmatched. This CDR3 spans 14 amino acids. The CDR3 reads CASSLGQGDEKLFF. CDR3 in DNA: TGTGCCAGCAGCTTGGGACAGGGCGATGAAAAACTGTTTTTT.

The chain joins TRBV3-1 (or the pseudogene TRBV3-2) to TRBJ1-1, with 7 bases fitting TRBD1. The CDR3 covers 12 residues. V lost 6 bases and J lost 8; bases outside the gene matches: 6. Per the germline V gene, CDR1 is LGHDT and CDR2 is YNNKEL (reference sequence). This CDR3 reads CASSQGGQEAFF. DNA for the CDR3: TGTGCCAGCAGTCAGGGGGGACAGGAAGCTTTCTTT.

The chain couples TRBV5-5 to TRBJ2-6, with 8 bases fitting TRBD1. Germline CDR1 is SGHKS and CDR2 is YYEKEE (reference sequence). The CDR3 extends over 17 amino acids. With V trimmed by 4 bases and J by 0 bases, 6 bases remained unmatched. The CDR3 protein is CASSHGTGISGANVLTF. The CDR3 nucleotides read TGTGCCAGCAGCCACGGGACAGGCATCTCTGGGGCCAACGTCCTGACTTTC. The full variable domain, in which reference TRBV5-5 and TRBJ2-6 provide the parts outside the CDR3, is DAGVTQSPTHLIKTRGQQVTLRCSPISGHKSVSWYQQVLGQGPQFIFQYYEKEERGRGNFPDRFSARQFPNYSSELNVNALLLGDSALYLCASSHGTGISGANVLTFGAGSRLTVL.

The chain carries TRBV29-1 and TRBJ2-5; D might be TRBD2 (5 bases). Germline CDR1 and CDR2: SQVTM and ANQGSEA. The CDR3 length is 13 residues. Between the trimmed V and J ends, which lost 0 bases and 5 bases, there was a span of 10 bases. In nucleotides, the CDR3 is TGCAGCGTTGAAGAGGTAGCGAAGGAGACCCAGTACTTC. Protein sequence: CSVEEVAKETQYF.

This clone was seen many times. The gene calls are TRBV7-2 and TRBJ2-1; 11 nucleotides agree with TRBD2. CDR1 is SGHTA, CDR2 FQGNSA, per germline. V shed 5 bases, J shed 5 bases, and the junction held 5 bases outside the gene matches. This CDR3 contains 15 residues. The CDR3 DNA reads as TGTGCCAGCAGCCCCGGGGGACTAGCGGACAATGAGCAGTTCTTC. Translating it yields CASSPGGLADNEQFF.

The chain uses TRBV10-3 and TRBJ2-2; TRBD1 matches at 7 bases. Unmatched junction bases numbered 10, after V lost 2 bases and J lost 1 base. The CDR3 has 18 amino acids. CDR1 and CDR2 from the germline V gene are ENHRY and SYGVKD. CDR3 sequence (DNA): TGTGCCATCAGTGAGCCGGAACGACAGGGCTGGAACACCGGGGAGCTGTTTTTT. This translates into CAISEPERQGWNTGELFF.

The CDR3 DNA sequence: TGTGCCAGCAGCTTAGGAGGAGAAGAGACCCAGTACTTC. Its protein product is CASSLGGEETQYF. V gene TRBV7-2 combines with J gene TRBJ2-5; D gene ambiguous. The CDR3 has 13 amino acids. Deletions cut 1 base from V and 3 bases from J, with 6 bases between. The V gene's germline CDR1 is SGHTA and CDR2 FQGNSA.

About this clone itself: Here the CDR3 omits its conserved ending phenylalanine or tryptophan, so a read error is the likely source. This chain links TRBV10-3 with TRBJ2-3, with 7 bases fitting TRBD1. The germline CDR1 and CDR2 sequences are ENHRY and SYGVKD. The CDR3 is 15 residues long. V lost 4 bases and J lost 2; bases outside the gene matches: 6. CDR3 protein: CAISGGQANTDTQYS. The CDR3 nucleotides are TGTGCCATCAGTGGAGGACAGGCGAACACAGATACGCAGTATTCT.

The chain joins TRBV12-3 or TRBV12-4 to TRBJ2-7, with D possibly TRBD2 on 6 matching bases. This CDR3 is 13 amino acids long. The germline V and J ends were trimmed by 5 bases and 5 bases, with 13 bases remaining between them. CDR3 nucleotides: TGTGCCAGCAGTCGGGACTCTCGGGACGAGCAGTACTTC. This translates into CASSRDSRDEQYF.

This chain connects TRBV2 to TRBJ1-1; D gene uncertain. The V end was cut by 4 bases, the J end by 0 bases, with 9 bases between. The CDR3 loop spans 14 amino acids. Germline-derived CDR1 and CDR2 are SNHLY and FYNNEI. DNA for the CDR3: TGTGCCAGCAGTGTGGCGGCCATGAACACTGAAGCTTTCTTT. This translates into CASSVAAMNTEAFF.

The V and J genes are TRBV6-1 and TRBJ1-4; perhaps TRBD1 as D (5 bases). Deletions cut 0 bases from V and 8 bases from J, with 19 bases between. Per the germline V gene, CDR1 is MNHNS and CDR2 is SASEGT. This CDR3 comprises 17 residues. The CDR3 region has the DNA TGTGCCAGCAGTGAAGCGCAACCCGCAGGGTGGAGAGAAAAACTGTTTTTT. It yields the protein CASSEAQPAGWREKLFF.

The genes are TRBV28 and TRBJ2-3; D not certain. CDR1 and CDR2 (germline): MDHEN, SYDVKM. The V and J ends lost 5 bases and 7 bases respectively, with 13 bases between them. This CDR3 contains 13 residues. CDR3 sequence (DNA): TGTGCCAGCAGTCTCTTCTTGAGGAATACGCAGTATTTT. Translated, it gives CASSLFLRNTQYF. The full variable domain, with the rest looked up from reference TRBV28 and TRBJ2-3, is DVKVTQSSRYLVKRTGEKVFLECVQDMDHENMFWYRQDPGLGLRLIYFSYDVKMKEKGDIPEGYSVSREKKERFSLILESASTNQTSMYLCASSLFLRNTQYFGPGTRLTVL.

CDR3 loop: CASSLGGSETQYF. The CDR3 bases are TGTGCCAGCAGCTTGGGGGGGAGTGAGACCCAGTACTTC. The gene calls are TRBV11-2 and TRBJ2-5, with TRBD2 identical over 7 bases. The germline V gene encodes CDR1 SGHAT and CDR2 FQNNGV. V dropped 3 bases and J dropped 5; count of bases not matched to a gene: 3. The length of the CDR3 is 13 residues.

The chain recombines TRBV5-1 with TRBJ2-7; TRBD1 matches 11 bases. This CDR3 is 15 amino acids long. The V gene's germline CDR1 is SGHRS and CDR2 YFSETQ. J lost 1 base, V lost 4 bases, and 4 bases had no gene match. The DNA of the CDR3 is TGCGCCAGCAGCCAGGACAGGGGGCCTTCCTACGAGCAGTACTTC. It translates to CASSQDRGPSYEQYF.

This clone has only one observation. The chain recombines TRBV19 with TRBJ2-1; 14 nucleotides align to TRBD2. There are 18 residues in the CDR3. J was trimmed by 5 bases and V by 5 bases; bases with no gene match: 11. The germline V gene has CDR1 LNHDA and CDR2 SQIVND (reference sequence). In DNA form, the CDR3 reads TGTGCCAGTAGTCCTACCGGGACTAGCGGGAGAGGTAACAATGAGCAGTTCTTC. This translates into CASSPTGTSGRGNNEQFF.

With regard to this clone: No DNA is shown, since the ends of the CDR3 on it are uncertain; the CDR3 is the one TCRdb lists. The V call is TRBV21-1, the J call TRBJ2-3; the table calls TRBD2, which could not be checked here. TRBV21-1 is shown as a pseudogene. The CDR3 has 15 amino acids, counting both end residues. CDR3 in amino acids: CASSKVGRGTDTQYF.

V usage is TRBV7-6 and J usage is TRBJ2-7; 8 bases line up with TRBD1. J was trimmed by 3 bases and V by 5 bases; bases with no gene match: 9. Germline loops: CDR1 SGHVS, CDR2 FNYEAQ. The CDR3 is 15 amino acids. CDR3 protein: CASSPPRTGYYEQYF. CDR3 bases: TGTGCCAGCAGCCCCCCCAGGACAGGGTACTACGAGCAGTACTTC.

The gene calls are TRBV6-2 or TRBV6-3 and TRBJ2-3, with TRBD1 matching over 8 bases. CDR1 and CDR2 from the germline V gene are MNHEY and SVGEGT. This CDR3 is 14 amino acids long. V gave up 5 bases and J gave up 3 bases; unmatched junction bases: 4. CDR3: CASSDWTGTDTQYF. In DNA, the CDR3 is TGTGCCAGCAGTGATTGGACAGGGACAGATACGCAGTATTTT.

The gene calls are TRBV10-3 and TRBJ2-5; TRBD2 matches at 7 bases. The trim removed 5 bases at V and 4 bases at J, leaving 10 bases unmatched. This CDR3 has 15 amino acids. Looked up from germline, CDR1 is ENHRY and CDR2 is SYGVKD. The CDR3 loop reads CAISMTSGMGETQYF. The CDR3 nucleotides are TGTGCCATCAGTATGACCAGCGGGATGGGAGAGACCCAGTACTTC.

This sequence joins TRBV5-1 and TRBJ2-5; weak D call: TRBD2 (6 bases). The germline V gene has CDR1 SGHRS and CDR2 YFSETQ. V was pared by 5 bases and J by 5 bases, with 19 bases between. CDR3 size: 15 residues. The CDR3 sequence: CASRGTATTGETQYF. In nucleotides, the CDR3 is TGCGCCAGCAGGGGGACTGCCACCACGGGGGAGACCCAGTACTTC.

The V and J genes are TRBV21-1 and TRBJ2-1; the DNA was not used to check the table's D call, TRBD2. TRBV21-1 is a pseudogene. The CDR3 has 18 residues. In DNA, the CDR3 is TGTGCCAGCAGCAGGTCGACTAGCGGGGAATTGGGTTACAATGAGCAGTTCTTC. It is translated as CASSRSTSGELGYNEQFF.

In this sample, this clone turned up once. The J gene is TRBJ2-1, the V gene TRBV18; TRBD2 is a possible D gene (5 bases). The CDR3 extends over 13 amino acids. Germline V gene data show CDR1 as KGHSH and CDR2 as LQKENI. Trimming stripped 1 base from V and 5 bases from J, with 6 bases between. CDR3 loop: CASSPRENNEQFF. The CDR3 nucleotides read TGTGCCAGCTCACCACGGGAGAACAATGAGCAGTTCTTC.

V and J are TRBV5-6 and TRBJ2-4; D possibly corresponds to TRBD2 (6 bases). The CDR3 spans 13 residues. The V end lost 7 bases, the J end lost 7 bases, and 15 bases lay between the germline ends. Germline lookup yields CDR1 SGHDT and CDR2 YYEEEE. The CDR3 is CASSLGRGNIQYF. CDR3 coding DNA: TGTGCCAGCTCCCTCGGACGGGGGAACATTCAGTACTTC.

The rearrangement joins TRBV18 to TRBJ1-2; the match to TRBD1 covers 10 bases. This CDR3 region has 15 residues. Trimming removed 5 bases from V and 7 bases from J; junction bases left unmatched: 10. CDR1 and CDR2 (germline): KGHSH, LQKENI. The CDR3 sequence: CASSVLDRGSGGYTF. In nucleotides, the CDR3 is TGTGCCAGCTCAGTCTTGGACAGGGGGTCAGGTGGCTACACCTTC.

The V and J genes are TRBV7-2 and TRBJ1-5; tentatively, D is TRBD1 (6 bases). CDR1 SGHTA and CDR2 FQGNSA come from the germline V gene. The CDR3 runs to 16 residues. V was clipped by 5 bases and J by 5 bases, with 19 bases between them. CDR3 region: CASSTGTANTYQPQHF. DNA of the CDR3: TGTGCCAGCAGCACAGGGACGGCAAATACCTATCAGCCCCAGCATTTT.